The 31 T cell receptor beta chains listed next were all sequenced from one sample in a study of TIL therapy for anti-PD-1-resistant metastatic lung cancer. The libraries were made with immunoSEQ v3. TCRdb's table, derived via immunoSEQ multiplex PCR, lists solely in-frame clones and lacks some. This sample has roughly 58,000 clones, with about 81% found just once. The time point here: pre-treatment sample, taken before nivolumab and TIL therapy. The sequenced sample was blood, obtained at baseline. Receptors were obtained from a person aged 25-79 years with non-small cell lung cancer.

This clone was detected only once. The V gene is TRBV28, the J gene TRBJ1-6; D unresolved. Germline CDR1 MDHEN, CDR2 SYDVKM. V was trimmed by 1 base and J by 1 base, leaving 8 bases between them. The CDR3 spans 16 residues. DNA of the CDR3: TGTGCCAGCAGTTTATTTTCGGGATCCTATAATTCACCCCTCCACTTT. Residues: CASSLFSGSYNSPLHF.

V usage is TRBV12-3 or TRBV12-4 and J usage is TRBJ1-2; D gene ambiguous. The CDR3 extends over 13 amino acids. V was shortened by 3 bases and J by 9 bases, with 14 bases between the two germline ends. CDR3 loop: CASSLEVSTRYTF. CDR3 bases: TGTGCCAGCAGTTTGGAAGTAAGCACTCGCTACACCTTC.

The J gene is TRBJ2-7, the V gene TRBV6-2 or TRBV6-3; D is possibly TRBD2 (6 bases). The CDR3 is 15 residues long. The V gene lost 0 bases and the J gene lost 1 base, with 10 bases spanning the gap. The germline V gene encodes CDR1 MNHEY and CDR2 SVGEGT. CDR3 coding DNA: TGTGCCAGCAGTTACTCGGCTAGCGCTTCCTACGAGCAGTACTTC. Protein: CASSYSASASYEQYF.

The chain's CDR3 is CASSADLGAETQYF. CDR3 nucleotides: TGTGCCAGCAGTGCCGACCTTGGGGCAGAGACCCAGTACTTC. The chain couples TRBV2 to TRBJ2-5; TRBD1 might be the D (5 bases). CDR1 and CDR2 from the germline V gene are SNHLY and FYNNEI. This CDR3 region has 14 residues. V was trimmed by 4 bases and J by 4 bases, leaving 13 bases between them.

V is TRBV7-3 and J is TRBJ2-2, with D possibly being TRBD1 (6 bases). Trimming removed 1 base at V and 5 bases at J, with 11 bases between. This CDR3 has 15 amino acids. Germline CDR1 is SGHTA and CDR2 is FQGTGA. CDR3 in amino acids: CASSLNGQRTGELFF. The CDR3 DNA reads TGTGCCAGCAGCTTAAACGGACAGAGGACCGGGGAGCTGTTTTTT.

The CDR3 loop is CASSLGRLSTGELFF. For the CDR3, the DNA is TGTGCCAGCAGCTTGGGGCGCTTAAGTACCGGGGAGCTGTTTTTT. The rearrangement links TRBV5-4 to TRBJ2-2; D is undetermined. Germline values: CDR1 SGHNT, CDR2 YYREEE (reference sequence). CDR3 length equals 15 residues. V gave up 0 bases and J gave up 5 bases, with 11 bases separating them.

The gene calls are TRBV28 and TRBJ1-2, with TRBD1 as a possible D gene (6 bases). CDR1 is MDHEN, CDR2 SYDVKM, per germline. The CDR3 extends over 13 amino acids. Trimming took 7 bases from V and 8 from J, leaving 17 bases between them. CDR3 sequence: CASTRRGADGYTF. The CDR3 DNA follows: TGTGCCAGCACACGGAGGGGGGCAGACGGCTACACCTTC.

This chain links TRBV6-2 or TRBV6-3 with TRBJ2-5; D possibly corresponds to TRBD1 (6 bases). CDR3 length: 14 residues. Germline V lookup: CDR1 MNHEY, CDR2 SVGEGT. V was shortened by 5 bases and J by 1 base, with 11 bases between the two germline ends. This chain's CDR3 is CASSPRDIQETQYF. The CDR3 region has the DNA TGTGCCAGCAGTCCCCGGGACATCCAAGAGACCCAGTACTTC.

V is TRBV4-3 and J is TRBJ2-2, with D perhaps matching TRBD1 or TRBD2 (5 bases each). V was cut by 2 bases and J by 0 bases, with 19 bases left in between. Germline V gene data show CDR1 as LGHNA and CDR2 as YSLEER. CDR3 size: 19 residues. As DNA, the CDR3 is TGCGCCAGCAGCCAAAGGGACCTCTTTGGGCTTTCGAACACCGGGGAGCTGTTTTTT. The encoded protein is CASSQRDLFGLSNTGELFF.

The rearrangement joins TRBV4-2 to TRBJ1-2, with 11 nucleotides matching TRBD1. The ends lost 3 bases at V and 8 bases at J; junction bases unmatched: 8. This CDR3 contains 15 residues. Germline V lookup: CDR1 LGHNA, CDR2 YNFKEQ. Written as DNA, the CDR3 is TGTGCCAGCAGCCATCCCGGGACAGGGGGAGGCGGCTACACCTTC. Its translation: CASSHPGTGGGGYTF.

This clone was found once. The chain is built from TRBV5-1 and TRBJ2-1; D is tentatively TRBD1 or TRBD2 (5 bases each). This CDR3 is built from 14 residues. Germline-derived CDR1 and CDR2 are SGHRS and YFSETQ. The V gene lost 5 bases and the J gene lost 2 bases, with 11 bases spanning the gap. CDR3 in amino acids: CASRSEGPYNEQFF. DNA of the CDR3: TGCGCCAGCAGATCTGAGGGACCCTACAATGAGCAGTTCTTC.

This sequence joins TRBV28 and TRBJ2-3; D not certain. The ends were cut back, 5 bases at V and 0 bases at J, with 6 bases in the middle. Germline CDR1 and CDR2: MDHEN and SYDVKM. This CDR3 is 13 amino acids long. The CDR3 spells CASSPASTDTQYF. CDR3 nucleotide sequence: TGTGCCAGCAGTCCGGCTAGCACAGATACGCAGTATTTT.

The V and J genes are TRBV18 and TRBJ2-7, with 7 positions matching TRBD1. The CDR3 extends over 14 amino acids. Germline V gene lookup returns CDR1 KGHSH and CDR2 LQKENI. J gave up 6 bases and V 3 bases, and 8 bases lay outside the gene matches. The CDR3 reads CASSPGRGSREQYF. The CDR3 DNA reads TGTGCCAGCTCACCGGGCAGGGGGAGTCGCGAGCAGTACTTC.

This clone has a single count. The CDR3 loop is CASSVAVEGGNTIYF. The CDR3 DNA reads as TGTGCCAGCAGCGTAGCTGTGGAAGGTGGAAACACCATATATTTT. The chain has TRBV9 and TRBJ1-3; D is ambiguous. V was shortened by 0 bases and J by 3 bases, with 10 bases between the two germline ends. CDR1 and CDR2 (germline): SGDLS, YYNGEE. This CDR3 is 15 amino acids long.

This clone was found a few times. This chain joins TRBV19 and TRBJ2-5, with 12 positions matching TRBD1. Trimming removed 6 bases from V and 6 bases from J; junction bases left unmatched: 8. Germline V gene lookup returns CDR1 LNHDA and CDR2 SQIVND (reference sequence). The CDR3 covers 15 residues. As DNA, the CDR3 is TGTGCCAGTAGGTCCGGGACAGGGGGCGCGAAGACCCAGTACTTC. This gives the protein CASRSGTGGAKTQYF.

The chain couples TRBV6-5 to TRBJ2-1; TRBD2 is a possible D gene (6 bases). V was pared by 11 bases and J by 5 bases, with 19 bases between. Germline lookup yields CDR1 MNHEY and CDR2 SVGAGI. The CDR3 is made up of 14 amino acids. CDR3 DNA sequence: TGTGCCGTCGGGGACGGGACTTACAACAATGAGCAGTTCTTC. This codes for CAVGDGTYNNEQFF.

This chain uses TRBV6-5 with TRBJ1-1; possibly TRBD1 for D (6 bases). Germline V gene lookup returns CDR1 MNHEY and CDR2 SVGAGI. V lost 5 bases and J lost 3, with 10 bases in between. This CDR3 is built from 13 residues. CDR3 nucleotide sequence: TGTGCCAGCAGTCGAACAGGGTACACTGAAGCTTTCTTT. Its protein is CASSRTGYTEAFF.

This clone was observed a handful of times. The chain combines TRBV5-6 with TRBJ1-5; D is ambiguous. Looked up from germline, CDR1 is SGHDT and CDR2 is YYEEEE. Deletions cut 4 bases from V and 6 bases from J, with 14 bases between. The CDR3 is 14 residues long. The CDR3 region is CASSLGEAAQPQHF. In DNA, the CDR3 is TGTGCCAGCAGCCTCGGGGAAGCGGCTCAGCCCCAGCATTTT.

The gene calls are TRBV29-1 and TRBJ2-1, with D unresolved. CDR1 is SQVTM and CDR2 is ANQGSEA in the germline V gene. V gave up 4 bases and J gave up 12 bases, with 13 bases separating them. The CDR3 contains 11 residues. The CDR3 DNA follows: TGCAGCGTTGTCCTGACCAAGCCGCAGTTCTTC. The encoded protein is CSVVLTKPQFF.

CDR3 nucleotide sequence: TGCGCCAGCAGCCAAGATTGGACAGGGGTTAGCTCTGGAAACACCATATATTTT. Translated, it gives CASSQDWTGVSSGNTIYF. The chain has TRBV4-3 and TRBJ1-3, with 9 nucleotides matching TRBD1. V lost 0 bases and J lost 0; bases outside the gene matches: 6. Germline V gene sequence: CDR1 LGHNA, CDR2 YSLEER. This CDR3 region has 18 residues.

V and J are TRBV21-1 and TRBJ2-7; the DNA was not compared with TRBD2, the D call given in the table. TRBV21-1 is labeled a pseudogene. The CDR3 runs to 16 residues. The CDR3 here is CASSKVGEALDYEQYF. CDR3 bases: TGTGCCAGCAGCAAAGTGGGGGAGGCCTTGGACTACGAGCAGTACTTC.

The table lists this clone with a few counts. As DNA, the CDR3 is TGTGCCAGCTCACCACCGTCTACGACGGCCGGGGAGCTGTTTTTT. This gives the protein CASSPPSTTAGELFF. The chain uses TRBV18 and TRBJ2-2; D call uncertain. Germline loops: CDR1 KGHSH, CDR2 LQKENI. V was shortened by 0 bases and J by 6 bases, with 11 bases between the two germline ends. The CDR3 covers 15 residues.

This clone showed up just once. For the CDR3, the DNA is TGTGCCAGCAGCAAACGACAGGGTGGATCGTATAATGAGCAGTTCTTC. Its protein is CASSKRQGGSYNEQFF. This rearrangement joins TRBV7-2 to TRBJ2-1, with 7 bases identical to TRBD1. The germline gives CDR1 SGHTA, CDR2 FQGNSA. V lost 5 bases to trimming and J lost 7 bases; unmatched junction nucleotides: 14. This CDR3 has 16 amino acids.

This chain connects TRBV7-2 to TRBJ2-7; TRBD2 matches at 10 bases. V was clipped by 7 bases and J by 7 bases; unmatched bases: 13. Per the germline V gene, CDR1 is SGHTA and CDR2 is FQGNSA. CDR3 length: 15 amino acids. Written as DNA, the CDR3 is TGTGCCAGCACCCTCGACTATAGCGGGGGGAGGGAGCAGTACTTC. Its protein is CASTLDYSGGREQYF.

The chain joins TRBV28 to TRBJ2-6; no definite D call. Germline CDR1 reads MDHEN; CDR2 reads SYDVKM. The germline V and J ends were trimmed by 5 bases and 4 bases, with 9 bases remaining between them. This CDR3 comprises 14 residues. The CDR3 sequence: CASSNTWGANVLTF. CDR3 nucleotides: TGTGCCAGCAGTAACACGTGGGGGGCCAACGTCCTGACTTTC. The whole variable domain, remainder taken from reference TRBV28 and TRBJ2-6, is DVKVTQSSRYLVKRTGEKVFLECVQDMDHENMFWYRQDPGLGLRLIYFSYDVKMKEKGDIPEGYSVSREKKERFSLILESASTNQTSMYLCASSNTWGANVLTFGAGSRLTVL.

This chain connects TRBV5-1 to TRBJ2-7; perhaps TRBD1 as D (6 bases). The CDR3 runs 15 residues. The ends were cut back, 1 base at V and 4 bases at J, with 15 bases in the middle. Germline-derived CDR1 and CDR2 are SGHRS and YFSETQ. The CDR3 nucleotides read TGCGCCAGCAGCTTGATCCCAGGGGCCTATTACGAGCAGTACTTC. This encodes CASSLIPGAYYEQYF.

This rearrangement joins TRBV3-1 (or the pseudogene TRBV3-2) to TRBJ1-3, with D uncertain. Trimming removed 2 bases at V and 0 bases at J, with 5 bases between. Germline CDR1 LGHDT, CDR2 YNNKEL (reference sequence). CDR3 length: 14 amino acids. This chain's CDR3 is CASSQSGSGNTIYF. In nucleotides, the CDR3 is TGTGCCAGCAGCCAATCGGGCTCTGGAAACACCATATATTTT.

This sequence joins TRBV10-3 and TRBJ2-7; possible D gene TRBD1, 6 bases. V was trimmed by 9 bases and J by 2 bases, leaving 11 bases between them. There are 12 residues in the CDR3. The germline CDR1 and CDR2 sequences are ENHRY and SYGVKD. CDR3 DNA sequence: TGTGCCATTAGGGACACAACCTACGAGCAGTACTTC. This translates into CAIRDTTYEQYF.

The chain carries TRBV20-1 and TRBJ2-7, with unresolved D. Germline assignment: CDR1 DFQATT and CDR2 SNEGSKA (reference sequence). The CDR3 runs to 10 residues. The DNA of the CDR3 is TGCGGGGTCCCGCGGCGGGAGCAGTACTTC. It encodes CGVPRREQYF.

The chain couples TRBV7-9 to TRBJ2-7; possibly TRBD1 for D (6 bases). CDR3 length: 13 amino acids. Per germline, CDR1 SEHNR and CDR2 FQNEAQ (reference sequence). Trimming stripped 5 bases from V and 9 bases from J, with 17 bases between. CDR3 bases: TGTGCCAGCAGCCAACCCCACAGGGCGGGGCAGTACTTC. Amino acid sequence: CASSQPHRAGQYF. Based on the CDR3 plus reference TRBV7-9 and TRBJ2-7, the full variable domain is DTGVSQNPRHKITKRGQNVTFRCDPISEHNRLYWYRQTLGQGPEFLTYFQNEAQLEKSRLLSDRFSAERPKGSFSTLEIQRTEQGDSAMYLCASSQPHRAGQYFGPGTRLTVT.

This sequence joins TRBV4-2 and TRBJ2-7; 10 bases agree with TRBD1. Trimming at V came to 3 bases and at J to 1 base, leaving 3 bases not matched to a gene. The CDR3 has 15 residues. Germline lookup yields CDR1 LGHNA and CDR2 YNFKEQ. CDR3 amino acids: CASSQLGQGSYEQYF. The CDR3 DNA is TGTGCCAGCAGCCAGTTGGGACAGGGGTCCTACGAGCAGTACTTC.